Below are 21 T cell receptor beta chains sequenced from a single sample in a study of Tregs in tolerant kidney transplant recipients (dated 2019 in TCRdb). Library generation was performed with the immunoSEQ multiplex PCR assay. TCRdb holds this immuneACCESS table with in-frame rearrangements only. Some clones are missing; in checked studies, unresolved V genes explain under half, and the rest has no known cause. The sample table records about 110,000 clones; 90% of these occur just once. The ten most abundant clones make up 0.3% to 0.4% of the sample. The time point label of this sample denotes: blood sample drawn before combined kidney and bone marrow transplant. The material was CD4+ T cells from blood, obtained before the transplant. The source of these receptors is a human donor who received a combined kidney and bone marrow transplant.

The V and J genes are TRBV6-5 and TRBJ2-7; 7 positions match TRBD2. The CDR3 extends over 14 amino acids. Per the germline V gene, CDR1 is MNHEY and CDR2 is SVGAGI. The V gene end was trimmed by 6 bases and the J gene end by 2 bases; junction bases not matched to a gene: 7. CDR3 in amino acids: CASSRGGAAYEQYF. The CDR3 DNA follows: TGTGCCAGCAGCCGGGGAGGGGCGGCCTACGAGCAGTACTTC.

The chain couples TRBV11-2 to TRBJ2-7; weak D call: TRBD2 (7 bases). The germline CDR1 and CDR2 sequences are SGHAT and FQNNGV. V was shortened by 5 bases and J by 0 bases, with 20 bases between the two germline ends. The CDR3 is made up of 17 amino acids. The CDR3 nucleotides read TGTGCCAGCAGCATCTTAGTGGGGGGGCGTCGCTCCTACGAGCAGTACTTC. Residues: CASSILVGGRRSYEQYF.

The rearrangement links TRBV2 to TRBJ2-2, with D unclear. The ends were cut back, 6 bases at V and 6 bases at J, with 5 bases in the middle. Germline CDR1 SNHLY, CDR2 FYNNEI. The CDR3 extends over 11 amino acids. CDR3 in amino acids: CASRAAGELFF. The CDR3 bases are TGTGCCAGCAGGGCGGCCGGGGAGCTGTTTTTT.

This sequence joins TRBV21-1 and TRBJ2-2; the D call of TRBD2 is as the table states it, not checked on the DNA. TRBV21-1 is recorded as a pseudogene. The CDR3 contains 12 residues. In DNA form, the CDR3 reads TGTGCCAGCAGCGAATTCGGCGGGGAGCTGTTTTTT. Its protein is CASSEFGGELFF.

This clone was seen a single time. This chain joins TRBV30 and TRBJ1-1, with a tentative D call TRBD1 (5 bases). Germline loops: CDR1 GTSNPN, CDR2 SVGIG (reference sequence). CDR3 length equals 12 residues. Trimming took 8 bases from V and 4 from J, leaving 14 bases between them. CDR3 DNA: TGTGCCCGTGGGGCGGGGGGCACTGAAGCTTTCTTT. Its translation is CARGAGGTEAFF.

The chain is built from TRBV25-1 and TRBJ1-6, with D unclear. From germline, CDR1 is MGHDK and CDR2 SYGVNS. The CDR3 runs 13 residues. Trimming took off 2 bases at V and 7 bases at J, with 6 bases between the two ends. The CDR3 protein is CASSEPRNSPLHF. The DNA of the CDR3 is TGTGCCAGCAGTGAACCCCGGAATTCACCCCTCCACTTT.

J is TRBJ2-7 and V is TRBV11-2; 8 nucleotides align to TRBD1. This CDR3 region has 16 residues. Losses at the gene ends were 7 bases for V and 7 bases for J; bases not matched to a gene: 18. Germline V gene lookup returns CDR1 SGHAT and CDR2 FQNNGV. CDR3 bases: TGTGCCAGCACCCGATCAGGAACAGGGGGTTTGGAGGAGCAGTACTTC. This translates into CASTRSGTGGLEEQYF.

The V gene is TRBV9, the J gene TRBJ2-7; 7 nucleotides align to TRBD2. The trim removed 0 bases at V and 6 bases at J, leaving 6 bases unmatched. This CDR3 contains 14 residues. CDR1 SGDLS and CDR2 YYNGEE come from the germline V gene. The DNA for the CDR3 is TGTGCCAGCAGCGTAGGGGCGGGAGTACGCGAGCAGTACTTC. Translating it yields CASSVGAGVREQYF.

V is TRBV9 and J is TRBJ1-2; D remains ambiguous. Deletions cut 4 bases from V and 0 bases from J, with 10 bases between. Germline V CDR1 and CDR2: SGDLS, YYNGEE. The CDR3 has 14 residues. Here the CDR3 DNA reads TGTGCCAGCAGCCGGACTTTAGCTAACTATGGCTACACCTTC. This sequence encodes CASSRTLANYGYTF.

This chain connects TRBV18 to TRBJ2-7; D is ambiguous. Germline values: CDR1 KGHSH, CDR2 LQKENI. CDR3 length equals 14 residues. Trimming cost V 2 bases and J 5 bases, with 13 bases left between them. CDR3 residues: CASSPSMGPHEQYF. Here the CDR3 DNA reads TGTGCCAGCTCACCATCAATGGGCCCCCACGAGCAGTACTTC.

This chain joins TRBV5-1 and TRBJ2-3; possible D gene TRBD1, 6 bases. Germline V gene sequence: CDR1 SGHRS, CDR2 YFSETQ. V was shortened by 4 bases and J by 6 bases, with 15 bases between the two germline ends. This CDR3 spans 14 amino acids. In DNA, the CDR3 is TGCGCCAGCAGCCGAGGGGGATCGGGGGATACGCAGTATTTT. This encodes CASSRGGSGDTQYF.

This chain links TRBV12-5 with TRBJ2-2, with 14 bases that match TRBD2. The CDR3 is made up of 17 amino acids. The ends lost 1 base at V and 5 bases at J; junction bases unmatched: 3. From germline, CDR1 is LGHNT and CDR2 FRNRAP. For the CDR3, the DNA is TGTGCTAGTGGTTTGGCCGGGACTAGCGGGAGTACCGGGGAGCTGTTTTTT. Amino acids: CASGLAGTSGSTGELFF.

The chain links TRBV11-2 to TRBJ2-2; no firm D call. The CDR3 loop spans 13 amino acids. The V gene's germline CDR1 is SGHAT and CDR2 FQNNGV. V dropped 1 base and J dropped 6 bases, with 6 bases sitting between them. The CDR3 protein is CASSLGAAGELFF. CDR3 DNA: TGTGCCAGCAGCTTAGGGGCTGCCGGGGAGCTGTTTTTT.

The chain links TRBV7-8 to TRBJ2-3, with a weak D call TRBD2 (5 bases). V lost 1 base and J 0 bases, leaving 14 bases between the germline ends. Germline V gene sequence: CDR1 SGHVS, CDR2 FQNEAQ. The CDR3 totals 17 residues. This CDR3 reads CASSLEVGVLSTDTQYF. The CDR3 DNA reads TGTGCCAGCAGCTTAGAGGTCGGGGTACTCAGCACAGATACGCAGTATTTT.

The V call is TRBV23-1, the J call TRBJ2-1, with D maybe TRBD2 (9 bases). TRBV23-1 has ORF status, its function being uncertain. The CDR3 has 21 amino acids. Trimming removed 2 bases at V and 8 bases at J, with 34 bases between. The CDR3 DNA reads as TGCGCCAGCAGTCAAAACCTGGCCGGGACAGGCTCTAGCGGGATGGTGGATGAGCAGTTCTTC. Translated: CASSQNLAGTGSSGMVDEQFF.

Only one count was recorded for this clone. The rearrangement joins TRBV5-4 to TRBJ1-3; D is possibly TRBD1 (5 bases). The CDR3 spans 18 residues. The V gene lost 0 bases and the J gene lost 0 bases, with 16 bases spanning the gap. Germline CDR1 is SGHNT and CDR2 is YYREEE (reference sequence). CDR3 sequence reads: CASSLGAPRGGSGNTIYF. The CDR3 nucleotides are TGTGCCAGCAGCTTGGGTGCCCCTCGGGGGGGCTCTGGAAACACCATATATTTT.

This sequence joins TRBV2 and TRBJ2-3, with 7 bases matching TRBD2. This CDR3 contains 15 residues. V lost 6 bases, J lost 3 bases, and 9 bases stayed unmatched. The germline V gene has CDR1 SNHLY and CDR2 FYNNEI. The CDR3 loop reads CASRDGLVMTDTQYF. CDR3 sequence (DNA): TGTGCCAGCAGGGATGGACTAGTGATGACAGATACGCAGTATTTT.

The chain links TRBV7-9 to TRBJ2-3; 12 positions agree with TRBD2. This CDR3 has 16 amino acids. Trimming removed 1 base from V and 2 bases from J; junction bases left unmatched: 1. Germline lookup yields CDR1 SEHNR and CDR2 FQNEAQ (reference sequence). CDR3 amino acids: CASSLGLAGATDTQYF. CDR3 coding DNA: TGTGCCAGCAGCTTAGGACTAGCGGGAGCCACAGATACGCAGTATTTT.

The chain couples TRBV19 to TRBJ2-7; possibly TRBD2 for D (5 bases). The CDR3 extends over 13 amino acids. From germline, CDR1 is LNHDA and CDR2 SQIVND (reference sequence). V lost 1 base to trimming and J lost 3 bases, with 7 bases between them. The chain's CDR3 is CASSIAGNYEQYF. CDR3 in DNA: TGTGCCAGTAGTATAGCCGGGAACTACGAGCAGTACTTC.

V gene TRBV6-5 combines with J gene TRBJ2-2; TRBD1 matches 7 bases. The CDR3 covers 15 residues. The germline V gene encodes CDR1 MNHEY and CDR2 SVGAGI. V lost 6 bases and J lost 3; bases outside the gene matches: 7. The CDR3 DNA reads TGTGCCAGCAGGACCGGGACAGCGTACACCGGGGAGCTGTTTTTT. This translates into CASRTGTAYTGELFF.

The rearrangement uses TRBV29-1 and TRBJ2-3, with D maybe TRBD1 (6 bases). This CDR3 spans 12 amino acids. The V end was cut by 4 bases, the J end by 4 bases, with 9 bases between. Germline values: CDR1 SQVTM, CDR2 ANQGSEA. The CDR3 is CSVGTDADTQYF. CDR3 DNA: TGCAGCGTTGGGACAGACGCAGATACGCAGTATTTT.